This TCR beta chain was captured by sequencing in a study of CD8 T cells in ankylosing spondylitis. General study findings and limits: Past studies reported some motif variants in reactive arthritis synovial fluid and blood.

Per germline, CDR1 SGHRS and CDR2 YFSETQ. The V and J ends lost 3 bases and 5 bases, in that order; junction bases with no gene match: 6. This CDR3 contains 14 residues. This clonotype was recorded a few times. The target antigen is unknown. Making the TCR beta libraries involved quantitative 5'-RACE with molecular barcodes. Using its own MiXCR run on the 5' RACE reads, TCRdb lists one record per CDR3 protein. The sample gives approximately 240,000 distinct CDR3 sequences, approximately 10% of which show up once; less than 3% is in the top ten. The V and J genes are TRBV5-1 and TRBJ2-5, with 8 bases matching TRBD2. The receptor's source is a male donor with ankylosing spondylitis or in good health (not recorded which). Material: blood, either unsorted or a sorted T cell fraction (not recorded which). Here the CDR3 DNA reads TGCGCCAGCAGCTCCGCCGGGAGGGCGGAGACCCAGTACTTC. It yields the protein CASSSAGRAETQYF.